Sequencing of this T cell receptor (beta chain) was carried out in a study of regulatory T cells in long-lasting Graves disease. Study-level information: Graves' cases, newly diagnosed, had used antithyroid drugs under 3 months. Findings of the study overall: Accuracy could have been hurt by small sample size. Blood alone, not thyroid tissue, was studied.

Time point here: newly diagnosed GD, antithyroid drugs for less than 3 months. PBMC-extracted RNA yielded the TCR library. In its sample, this clonotype was seen many times. Its target is not known. Combining iRepertoire HTBI primers with Arm-PCR of CDR3 regions, the authors built TCR beta libraries. TCRdb re-called the multiplex PCR reads through MiXCR, storing one row per CDR3 protein. Of around 250,000 distinct CDR3 sequences in the sample, around 21% are singletons; the top ten hold over 11%. The source material was peripheral blood mononuclear cells (PBMCs), sampled at new diagnosis, from a patient treated with antithyroid drugs. The TCR was taken from a female donor with Graves disease.

CDR3 DNA: TGTGCCAGCAGCTTATCTCTTGGTTACGAGCAGTACTTC. This sequence encodes CASSLSLGYEQYF. The J gene is TRBJ2-7, the V gene TRBV7-2; no reliable D call. Germline CDR1 reads SGHTA; CDR2 reads FQGNSA. Trimming took 2 bases from V and 4 from J, leaving 9 bases between them. This CDR3 is built from 13 residues.